The present entry profiles one T cell receptor (beta chain) with its context. Its antigen is not known. The data were taken from a study of CD4 T cells in relation to SARS-CoV-2 and coronaviruses. At the level of the study: Shared crossreactive spike epitopes were mapped to their HLA restriction. Study-wide results and limits: Culture-expanded clones reflect memory recall rather than primary priming during culture.

Uncultured naive and memory CD4+ T cells supplied DNA for deep TCR-beta sequencing. The assay was immunoSEQ multiplex PCR, and TCRdb's table has in-frame clones only and misses some. The sample has 50,000 to 70,000 clones, around 87% seen once. The trim removed 3 bases at V and 0 bases at J, leaving 16 bases unmatched. Per germline, CDR1 SGHRS and CDR2 YFSETQ. The CDR3 runs to 19 residues. The unexposed donors gave CD4+ T cells in about 2011-2019, prior to COVID-19. J is TRBJ2-7 and V is TRBV5-1, with 9 bases matching TRBD2. The clonotype originates from a human donor in good health. Sequenced input: memory CD4+ T cells from PBMCs. The DNA for the CDR3 is TGCGCCAGCAGCTCTGGGGTAGCGGGAGTCGGAGTTCGCTCCTACGAGCAGTACTTC. This codes for CASSSGVAGVGVRSYEQYF.